This T cell receptor (beta chain) came from a study of T-cell reconstitution after alpha-beta-depleted transplantation in children. The TCRbeta library was prepared with unique molecular identifiers. TCRdb processed the PCR reads anew with MiXCR; each CDR3 protein has one entry. The sample contains roughly 500,000 distinct CDR3 sequences, 30% to 35% of which appear only once. The material was PBMCs from the stem cell graft donor, obtained from the stem cell graft. The sequence was obtained from a human donor who donated a stem cell graft to a child with aplastic anemia.

This CDR3 reads CASSLPRGENYGYTF. CDR3 bases: TGTGCCAGCTCACTCCCCAGGGGTGAGAACTATGGCTACACCTTC. This sequence joins TRBV9 and TRBJ1-2; D possibly corresponds to TRBD1 (6 bases). CDR3 size: 15 residues. V was shortened by 7 bases and J by 2 bases, with 18 bases between the two germline ends. The germline CDR1 and CDR2 sequences are SGDLS and YYNGEE.